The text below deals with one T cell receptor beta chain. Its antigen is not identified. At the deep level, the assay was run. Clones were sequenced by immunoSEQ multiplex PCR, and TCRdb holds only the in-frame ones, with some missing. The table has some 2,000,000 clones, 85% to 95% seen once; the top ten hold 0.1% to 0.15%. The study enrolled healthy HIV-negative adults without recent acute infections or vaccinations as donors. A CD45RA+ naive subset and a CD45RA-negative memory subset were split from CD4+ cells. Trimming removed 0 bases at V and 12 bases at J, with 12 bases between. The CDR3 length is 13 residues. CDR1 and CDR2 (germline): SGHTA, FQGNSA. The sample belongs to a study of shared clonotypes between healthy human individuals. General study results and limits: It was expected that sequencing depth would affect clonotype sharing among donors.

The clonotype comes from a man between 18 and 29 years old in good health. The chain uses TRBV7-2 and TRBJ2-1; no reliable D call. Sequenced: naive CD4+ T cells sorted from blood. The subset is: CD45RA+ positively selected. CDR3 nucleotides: TGTGCCAGCAGCTTAGCGTTGGGTCCCGGGCAGTTCTTC. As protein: CASSLALGPGQFF.